Listed below are T cell receptor beta chains from one sample, sequenced in a study of blood T cell repertoires in COVID-19. The repertoire was sequenced with immunoSEQ multiplex PCR; TCRdb's copy has only in-frame clones and lacks some. This table has more than 45,000 clones, more than 90% appearing once. Sequencing was performed on peripheral blood. The receptor source for this set is a woman older than 75 with acute or convalescent COVID-19. Each CDR3 is given without its conserved first and last residue. For some rows the clone size is stated as once, few or many, or as a class when expanded; others skip it.

size	length	V	CDR3
NA	13	TRBV5-1	ASSSRTDPGNTIY
NA	13	TRBV6-5	ASSYSREGNTEAF
NA	12	TRBV7-2	ASRFGQANTEAF
NA	11	TRBV7-7	ASSLRVAETQY
NA	13	TRBV28	ASIKGGPSRYEQY
NA	10	TRBV6-2/TRBV6-3	ASSYSGVAQY
NA	10	TRBV29-1	SVRDYLYEQY
NA	15	TRBV7-9	ASSLARASGSFVTQY
few	15	TRBV5-8	ARRGLAGGRGHNEQF
NA	16	TRBV18	ASSPRHQGLFVNTEAF
NA	15	TRBV9	ASSVATGTSGRLEQF
NA	13	TRBV5-1	ASSAGGTDSYEQY
NA	13	TRBV11-2	ASSFSRSSYNEQF
NA	12	TRBV7-9	ASSFGEGPYGYT
NA	13	TRBV3-1/TRBV3-2	ASSQGGVRQETQY
NA	14	TRBV27	ASSSRLAASTDTQY
NA	11	TRBV18	ASSPAENEKLF
NA	12	TRBV6-6	ASSYGQTQETQY
NA	9	TRBV30	AWKRELEQY
NA	11	TRBV6-5	ASRLRGNQPQH
NA	11	TRBV5-4	ASSSGGFYEQY
NA	12	TRBV4-3	ASSQEGSSDTQY
NA	11	TRBV5-1	ASSTRTGREQY
NA	14	TRBV5-1	ASSSGQGARGYGYT
NA	14	TRBV24-1	ATSDPERGRANEQF
once	15	TRBV6-2/TRBV6-3	ASSYGGGDSGANVLT
NA	14	TRBV7-9	ASSLGPGTGDHEQY
NA	14	TRBV29-1	SVAGTSGRGQETQY
once	11	TRBV18	ASSPGRDYGYT
NA	14	TRBV10-3	ATRGGRETHYSEQY
once	13	TRBV5-1	ASSLSVSGSNEQF
NA	11	TRBV5-1	ASSVTGIAEAF
NA	14	TRBV19	ASSIGTSGNTGELF
few	13	TRBV28	ASSRTGTGVLPLH
NA	10	TRBV7-9	ASSSDGRWQY
NA	15	TRBV24-1	ATSDMKTDTLGGIQY
NA	11	TRBV12-3/TRBV12-4	ASSRTGDTEAF
NA	11	TRBV2	ASSARVSDGYT
once	13	TRBV19	ASSSGGSSGNTIY
NA	13	TRBV9	ASSVAQGANEKLF
once	16	TRBV7-8	ASSLVQGARLAKNIQY
NA	12	TRBV7-8	ASTGTANTGELF
NA	10	TRBV7-9	ASSYSNYEQY
NA	17	TRBV3-1/TRBV3-2	ASSPASGRGASGANVLT
NA	16	TRBV2	ASSEVGGLRSSYNEQF
NA	12	TRBV5-1	ASSSGGYQETQY
NA	12	TRBV6-5	ASRHRAVNTEAF